The 30 T cell receptor beta chains given below trace back to one sample, sequenced in a study of T cell changes during pregnancy in multiple sclerosis. Assay: immunoSEQ multiplex PCR; the TCRdb copy retains only in-frame clones and omits some. The top ten hold roughly 1% of the sample, which has nearly 45,000 clones, around 96% seen once. The source was peripheral blood, collected in the second trimester of pregnancy. The receptors were gathered from a female donor with multiple sclerosis, enrolled in a pregnancy study.

V is TRBV7-9 and J is TRBJ1-2; TRBD1 agrees at 11 bases. The CDR3 loop spans 18 amino acids. J lost 4 bases, V lost 5 bases, and 15 bases had no gene match. From germline, CDR1 is SEHNR and CDR2 FQNEAQ (reference sequence). Here the CDR3 reads CASSVQGTGGIVSYGYTF. The CDR3 nucleotides read TGTGCCAGCAGCGTACAGGGGACAGGGGGGATAGTGTCCTATGGCTACACCTTC.

This chain uses TRBV13 with TRBJ2-2; 8 bases line up with TRBD2. Trimming cost V 5 bases and J 2 bases; bases outside gene matches: 10. This CDR3 has 17 amino acids. The germline V gene encodes CDR1 PRHDT and CDR2 FYEKMQ (reference sequence). DNA for the CDR3: TGTGCCAGCAGCCCACCTCGGGGGGGGAGAAACACCGGGGAGCTGTTTTTT. Protein: CASSPPRGGRNTGELFF.

This chain joins TRBV7-6 and TRBJ2-3, with 9 bases matching TRBD2. The CDR3 consists of 16 residues. V lost 2 bases and J lost 1; bases outside the gene matches: 4. Per the germline V gene, CDR1 is SGHVS and CDR2 is FNYEAQ. The CDR3 here is CASSLNQRGGTDTQYF. The CDR3 DNA is TGTGCCAGCAGCTTAAATCAGCGGGGGGGCACAGATACGCAGTATTTT.

The genes are TRBV7-9 and TRBJ2-7; 8 nucleotides match TRBD1. Germline trimming cut 7 bases from V and 6 bases from J; bases unmatched to any gene: 17. The CDR3 covers 16 residues. Germline V gives CDR1 SEHNR, CDR2 FQNEAQ (reference sequence). This CDR3 reads CASTYSTGQALGEQYF. The DNA for the CDR3 is TGTGCCAGCACCTACTCAACGGGACAGGCCCTGGGCGAGCAGTACTTC.

About this clone: Other DNA sequences in this specimen translate into the identical CDR3. The chain couples TRBV19 to TRBJ2-3, with D possibly TRBD1 on 5 matching bases. Deletions cut 3 bases from V and 5 bases from J, with 6 bases between. This CDR3 comprises 12 residues. Germline CDR1 LNHDA, CDR2 SQIVND (reference sequence). CDR3 protein: CASSIDRDTQYF. The CDR3, as DNA: TGTGCCAGTAGTATCGACAGAGATACGCAGTATTTT.

The chain has TRBV7-9 and TRBJ1-5, with TRBD1 as a possible D gene (5 bases). V was clipped by 3 bases and J by 2 bases, with 8 bases between them. Germline lookup yields CDR1 SEHNR and CDR2 FQNEAQ (reference sequence). CDR3 length: 14 amino acids. The DNA of the CDR3 is TGTGCCAGCAGCTTCGACAGTCGCAATCAGCCCCAGCATTTT. This encodes CASSFDSRNQPQHF.

This chain links TRBV19 with TRBJ2-7; TRBD1 is a possible D gene (5 bases). The CDR3 runs 14 residues. V dropped 4 bases and J dropped 0 bases, with 10 bases sitting between them. The germline V gene has CDR1 LNHDA and CDR2 SQIVND (reference sequence). CDR3 DNA sequence: TGTGCCAGTAGTACACTGGACACCTCCTACGAGCAGTACTTC. Amino acids: CASSTLDTSYEQYF.

This chain connects TRBV7-9 to TRBJ2-1, with D uncertain. The germline V and J ends were trimmed by 5 bases and 7 bases, with 18 bases remaining between them. Germline V gene lookup returns CDR1 SEHNR and CDR2 FQNEAQ (reference sequence). The CDR3 sequence is 15 residues long. The CDR3 sequence: CASSPPDSVGNEQFF. The CDR3 region has the DNA TGTGCCAGCAGCCCTCCTGACTCGGTCGGGAATGAGCAGTTCTTC.

This chain links TRBV15 with TRBJ2-4; the D gene is possibly TRBD1 (6 bases). V lost 8 bases to trimming and J lost 0 bases, with 20 bases between them. The CDR3 consists of 17 residues. Germline V lookup: CDR1 LNHNV, CDR2 YYDKDF (reference sequence). The CDR3 DNA sequence: TGTGCCACCCGGGCCCAGGGGAGAAAGGGAGCCAAAAACATTCAGTACTTC. Translated: CATRAQGRKGAKNIQYF.

The chain employs TRBV7-9 and TRBJ2-3, with 12 bases identical to TRBD2. V was pared by 6 bases and J by 5 bases, with 6 bases of the junction left unmatched. This CDR3 region has 15 residues. Germline V lookup: CDR1 SEHNR, CDR2 FQNEAQ (reference sequence). The CDR3 DNA reads as TGTGCCAGCAGAGGACTAGCGGGGCTGAGAGATACGCAGTATTTT. Translated: CASRGLAGLRDTQYF.

The chain employs TRBV6-5 and TRBJ1-1; D remains unclear. CDR1 MNHEY and CDR2 SVGAGI come from the germline V gene. Between the trimmed V and J ends, which lost 6 bases and 1 base, there was a span of 15 bases. This CDR3 is built from 15 residues. CDR3 in amino acids: CASSHGEGWNTEAFF. In DNA form, the CDR3 reads TGTGCCAGCAGCCACGGGGAAGGTTGGAACACTGAAGCTTTCTTT.

The chain recombines TRBV28 with TRBJ1-1, with D maybe TRBD1 (5 bases). The CDR3 loop spans 16 amino acids. CDR1 and CDR2 from the germline V gene are MDHEN and SYDVKM. V lost 5 bases, J lost 4 bases, and 20 bases lay in between. The CDR3 spells CASSDNMGLWGTEAFF. CDR3 bases: TGTGCCAGCAGTGATAATATGGGGCTCTGGGGCACTGAAGCTTTCTTT.

In DNA, the CDR3 is TGTGCCAGCAGTGCCGGAGGGTCTGGATATGGCTACACCTTC. Its protein is CASSAGGSGYGYTF. The chain employs TRBV28 and TRBJ1-2; D remains ambiguous. The germline V gene has CDR1 MDHEN and CDR2 SYDVKM. The V and J ends lost 5 bases and 5 bases respectively, with 15 bases between them. CDR3 size: 14 residues.

This chain uses TRBV15 with TRBJ1-1, with a weak D call TRBD1 (5 bases). The germline V and J ends were trimmed by 4 bases and 5 bases, with 11 bases remaining between them. The germline gives CDR1 LNHNV, CDR2 YYDKDF (reference sequence). There are 13 residues in the CDR3. CDR3 DNA sequence: TGTGCCACCAGCACCAAGGGGCGAACTGAAGCTTTCTTT. Protein product: CATSTKGRTEAFF.

V usage is TRBV7-6 and J usage is TRBJ2-1; 10 bases are shared with TRBD1. With V trimmed by 5 bases and J by 4 bases, 8 bases remained unmatched. This CDR3 has 16 amino acids. Germline V gene lookup returns CDR1 SGHVS and CDR2 FNYEAQ. The CDR3 coding sequence is TGTGCCAGCAGCCGCCTCGACAGGGGGCAATACAATGAGCAGTTCTTC. Translating it yields CASSRLDRGQYNEQFF.

The chain uses TRBV6-5 and TRBJ2-7, with D tentatively TRBD2 (6 bases). The CDR3 spans 12 residues. V was clipped by 8 bases and J by 6 bases, with 14 bases between them. Germline V gene sequence: CDR1 MNHEY, CDR2 SVGAGI. CDR3: CASSEGNFEQYF. In DNA, the CDR3 is TGTGCCAGCTCGGAGGGGAATTTCGAGCAGTACTTC.

The J gene is TRBJ2-2, the V gene TRBV2; TRBD2 aligns across 8 bases. With 2 bases clipped from V and 1 base from J, the junction kept 6 bases outside the gene matches. CDR1 SNHLY and CDR2 FYNNEI come from the germline V gene. The CDR3 covers 17 residues. The CDR3 nucleotides read TGTGCCAGCAGTGAAATTGGACTAGCCGAGAACACCGGGGAGCTGTTTTTT. Translated, it gives CASSEIGLAENTGELFF. The full variable domain, rest sourced from reference TRBV2 and TRBJ2-2, is EPEVTQTPSHQVTQMGQEVILRCVPISNHLYFYWYRQILGQKVEFLVSFYNNEISEKSEIFDDQFSVERPDGSNFTLKIRSTKLEDSAMYFCASSEIGLAENTGELFFGEGSRLTVL.

The chain is built from TRBV19 and TRBJ2-1, with 15 bases fitting TRBD2. Germline loops: CDR1 LNHDA, CDR2 SQIVND (reference sequence). The V gene end was trimmed by 5 bases and the J gene end by 9 bases; junction bases not matched to a gene: 2. The CDR3 has 14 residues. The CDR3 nucleotides read TGTGCCAGTAGTGGACTAGCGGGAGGGACTGAGCAGTTCTTC. This encodes CASSGLAGGTEQFF. The whole variable domain, remainder taken from reference TRBV19 and TRBJ2-1, is DGGITQSPKYLFRKEGQNVTLSCEQNLNHDAMYWYRQDPGQGLRLIYYSQIVNDFQKGDIAEGYSVSREKKESFPLTVTSAQKNPTAFYLCASSGLAGGTEQFFGPGTRLTVL.

The V and J genes are TRBV7-6 and TRBJ2-3; 14 bases map to TRBD2. This CDR3 spans 18 amino acids. V gave up 0 bases and J gave up 3 bases; unmatched junction bases: 5. The V gene's germline CDR1 is SGHVS and CDR2 FNYEAQ. The CDR3 DNA reads TGTGCCAGCAGCTTAGCAGCGACTAGCGGGAGGGTGACAGATACGCAGTATTTT. Translation: CASSLAATSGRVTDTQYF. The full variable domain, rest sourced from reference TRBV7-6 and TRBJ2-3, is GAGVSQSPRYKVTKRGQDVALRCDPISGHVSLYWYRQALGQGPEFLTYFNYEAQQDKSGLPNDRFSAERPEGSISTLTIQRTEQRDSAMYRCASSLAATSGRVTDTQYFGPGTRLTVL.

V usage is TRBV12-5 and J usage is TRBJ2-1; D possibly corresponds to TRBD1 (5 bases). V gave up 5 bases and J gave up 3 bases, with 23 bases separating them. Germline-derived CDR1 and CDR2 are LGHNT and FRNRAP. CDR3 length: 18 amino acids. In DNA form, the CDR3 reads TGTGCTAGTGGTCAGGACAAAACTACTCCTACAGGCTACAATGAGCAGTTCTTC. Its translation is CASGQDKTTPTGYNEQFF.

In its sample, this clone was seen once. DNA for the CDR3: TGTGCCAGCAGCTTAGTACAGGGATTTTATGAGCAGTTCTTC. It codes for CASSLVQGFYEQFF. The V and J genes are TRBV7-8 and TRBJ2-1; the D gene is possibly TRBD1 (6 bases). The ends were cut back, 1 base at V and 8 bases at J, with 12 bases in the middle. CDR3 length equals 14 residues. Germline assignment: CDR1 SGHVS and CDR2 FQNEAQ.

CDR3 nucleotides: TGTGCCAGCGACACCAGGGTTGGGAACACTGAAGCTTTCTTT. The encoded protein is CASDTRVGNTEAFF. This rearrangement joins TRBV19 to TRBJ1-1, with D possibly being TRBD1 (5 bases). This CDR3 is built from 14 residues. Germline V CDR1 and CDR2: LNHDA, SQIVND (reference sequence). Trimming took off 9 bases at V and 1 base at J, with 15 bases between the two ends.

V is TRBV5-1 and J is TRBJ2-7; 14 bases fit TRBD2. The CDR3 is made up of 15 amino acids. The trim removed 6 bases at V and 5 bases at J, leaving 7 bases unmatched. CDR1 is SGHRS and CDR2 is YFSETQ in the germline V gene. The CDR3 sequence: CASTWGLAGADEQYF. CDR3 coding DNA: TGCGCCAGCACCTGGGGACTAGCGGGAGCGGACGAGCAGTACTTC.

The gene calls are TRBV6-1 and TRBJ1-6, with D unresolved. Germline V gene lookup returns CDR1 MNHNS and CDR2 SASEGT. This CDR3 spans 15 amino acids. Deletions cut 8 bases from V and 10 bases from J, with 21 bases between. The CDR3: CASSPVGSSGSPLHF. The CDR3 coding sequence is TGTGCCAGCTCTCCAGTAGGGAGTTCGGGATCACCCCTCCACTTT.

The chain recombines TRBV19 with TRBJ1-1; D uncertain. CDR3 length: 15 residues. Trimming cost V 4 bases and J 3 bases, with 15 bases left between them. Germline V gene lookup returns CDR1 LNHDA and CDR2 SQIVND (reference sequence). CDR3 DNA sequence: TGTGCCAGTAGTAATCCAAGTAAAGCCCACACTGAAGCTTTCTTT. It specifies CASSNPSKAHTEAFF. Drawing the rest from reference TRBV19 and TRBJ1-1, the complete variable domain is DGGITQSPKYLFRKEGQNVTLSCEQNLNHDAMYWYRQDPGQGLRLIYYSQIVNDFQKGDIAEGYSVSREKKESFPLTVTSAQKNPTAFYLCASSNPSKAHTEAFFGQGTRLTVV.

V usage is TRBV5-1 and J usage is TRBJ2-2; TRBD1 matches at 10 bases. Germline trimming cut 4 bases from V and 7 bases from J; bases unmatched to any gene: 7. Germline assignment: CDR1 SGHRS and CDR2 YFSETQ. The CDR3 totals 15 residues. The chain's CDR3 is CASSPRDRGLGELFF. The CDR3 bases are TGCGCCAGCAGCCCCCGGGACAGGGGCCTCGGGGAGCTGTTTTTT.

The chain links TRBV4-2 to TRBJ1-1; no clear D gene. Germline V gene data show CDR1 as LGHNA and CDR2 as YNFKEQ. This CDR3 is built from 16 residues. Trimming shortened V by 4 bases and J by 1 base, and 16 bases separated the two germline ends. The CDR3 nucleotides read TGTGCCAGCAGCCCTCAGTTCACGCGGTGGAACACTGAAGCTTTCTTT. Translated, it gives CASSPQFTRWNTEAFF.

The chain is built from TRBV12-5 and TRBJ1-5, with 7 bases fitting TRBD1. The CDR3 loop spans 15 amino acids. With 1 base clipped from V and 2 bases from J, the junction kept 2 bases outside the gene matches. The germline CDR1 and CDR2 sequences are LGHNT and FRNRAP. The CDR3 DNA follows: TGTGCTAGTGGTTTGGACACAGGGGGCAATCAGCCCCAGCATTTT. This translates into CASGLDTGGNQPQHF.

The rearrangement links TRBV4-3 to TRBJ1-1; D unclear. Germline CDR1 and CDR2: LGHNA and YSLEER. Trimming took off 0 bases at V and 5 bases at J, with 7 bases between the two ends. This CDR3 spans 13 amino acids. CDR3 sequence (DNA): TGCGCCAGCAGCCAAGACGGGAGGACTGAAGCTTTCTTT. This encodes CASSQDGRTEAFF.

The J gene is TRBJ1-6, the V gene TRBV21-1; the D call TRBD1 from the table was never checked on the DNA. TRBV21-1 is given as a pseudogene. The CDR3 loop spans 15 amino acids. The CDR3 here is CASSRGPSENSPLHF. In DNA form, the CDR3 reads TGTGCCAGCAGCCGTGGGCCATCCGAGAATTCACCCCTCCACTTT.